The 2 T cell receptor beta chains below were found in one sample sequenced in a study of blood T cells in healthy people across ages (dated by TCRdb to between 2015 and 2017). To prepare the library, 5' RACE was applied. Sequencing was carried out with an Illumina HiSeq 2500. The second PCR ran for about 6 to 12 cycles and used a J-beta primer mix along with a sample-barcoded 5' primer. TCRdb took the public reads, trimmed them with fastp at Q25, ran MiXCR for clone calling and kept in-frame beta chains. CDR3 protein duplicates are merged, each entry listing the most common genes and DNA. The sample table holds roughly 1.4 million distinct CDR3 sequences, of which approximately 63% were seen once. 6.7% of the sample goes to the ten largest clones. Sequencing used blood. All receptors come from a man in his late teens or twenties in good health.

The V and J genes are TRBV12-5 and TRBJ1-2, with TRBD1 identical over 9 bases. V lost 3 bases to trimming and J lost 0 bases; unmatched junction nucleotides: 8. Germline CDR1 reads LGHNT; CDR2 reads FRNRAP. The CDR3 is made up of 17 amino acids. The CDR3 DNA sequence: TGTGCTAGTGGTTTTATGCTAGGGACAGGGACTAACTATGGCTACACCTTC. It encodes CASGFMLGTGTNYGYTF. The whole variable domain, remainder taken from reference TRBV12-5 and TRBJ1-2, is DARVTQTPRHKVTEMGQEVTMRCQPILGHNTVFWYRQTMMQGLELLAYFRNRAPLDDSGMPKDRFSAEMPDATLATLKIQPSEPRDSAVYFCASGFMLGTGTNYGYTFGSGTRLTVV.

Concerning this clonotype itself: Given a much more abundant clone one base away, this may be a read error. The CDR3 DNA sequence: TGTGTCAGCAGTTTCGTAGGGAACACTGAAGCTTTCTTT. This sequence encodes CVSSFVGNTEAFF. The chain joins TRBV28 to TRBJ1-1; no definite D call. Germline CDR1 reads MDHEN; CDR2 reads SYDVKM. The CDR3 contains 13 residues.